The 27 T cell receptor beta chains reported below all come from one sample, sequenced in a study of blood T cell repertoires in COVID-19. Assay: immunoSEQ multiplex PCR; the TCRdb copy retains only in-frame clones and omits some. This sample has fewer than 40,000 clones, with around nine tenths found just once. Sequencing input: peripheral blood. Receptors were obtained from a man aged 55 to 70 with active COVID-19.

V gene TRBV7-9 combines with J gene TRBJ2-3, with 7 bases matching TRBD1. CDR1 and CDR2 from the germline V gene are SEHNR and FQNEAQ (reference sequence). This CDR3 has 13 amino acids. The J segment lost 6 bases and the V segment lost 6 bases, leaving 6 bases of the junction unmatched. DNA of the CDR3: TGTGCCAGCAGGTCACAGGGGTGGGATACGCAGTATTTT. Its translation: CASRSQGWDTQYF. The full variable domain, rest sourced from reference TRBV7-9 and TRBJ2-3, is DTGVSQNPRHKITKRGQNVTFRCDPISEHNRLYWYRQTLGQGPEFLTYFQNEAQLEKSRLLSDRFSAERPKGSFSTLEIQRTEQGDSAMYLCASRSQGWDTQYFGPGTRLTVL.

The CDR3 loop is CASSLSLLLGGRSTDTQYF. The CDR3 coding sequence is TGTGCCAGCAGCTTATCCCTCCTCCTTGGCGGGAGAAGCACAGATACGCAGTATTTT. V usage is TRBV7-9 and J usage is TRBJ2-3; 7 positions match TRBD2. There are 19 residues in the CDR3. Unmatched junction bases numbered 14, after V lost 2 bases and J lost 0 bases. Looked up from germline, CDR1 is SEHNR and CDR2 is FQNEAQ (reference sequence).

This chain joins TRBV28 and TRBJ2-4; 8 positions match TRBD1. Germline V gives CDR1 MDHEN, CDR2 SYDVKM. V lost 5 bases, J lost 9 bases, and 6 bases stayed unmatched. This CDR3 has 13 residues. The CDR3: CASSPDRARIQYF. The CDR3 DNA reads TGTGCCAGCAGTCCGGACAGGGCGCGCATTCAGTACTTC.

The genes are TRBV3-1 (or the pseudogene TRBV3-2) and TRBJ2-7, with 9 bases that match TRBD2. With V trimmed by 1 base and J by 2 bases, 9 bases remained unmatched. The CDR3 totals 17 residues. Germline CDR1 LGHDT, CDR2 YNNKEL (reference sequence). CDR3 in amino acids: CASSQGAGGPQPYEQYF. In DNA form, the CDR3 reads TGTGCCAGCAGCCAAGGGGCGGGAGGGCCCCAACCCTACGAGCAGTACTTC.

V is TRBV5-5 and J is TRBJ1-2; D unclear. This CDR3 comprises 12 residues. The germline V gene encodes CDR1 SGHKS and CDR2 YYEKEE (reference sequence). Trimming removed 2 bases from V and 6 bases from J, with 8 bases in between. The CDR3 DNA reads TGTGCCAGCAGCTTCTTGAGGGATGGCTACACCTTC. This codes for CASSFLRDGYTF.

The chain employs TRBV11-2 and TRBJ2-2, with 8 bases identical to TRBD2. V was pared by 2 bases and J by 3 bases, with 5 bases of the junction left unmatched. The germline V gene encodes CDR1 SGHAT and CDR2 FQNNGV. The CDR3 contains 16 residues. Here the CDR3 reads CASSLRAGAYTGELFF. The DNA of the CDR3 is TGTGCCAGCAGCTTAAGAGCGGGAGCCTACACCGGGGAGCTGTTTTTT.

In DNA, the CDR3 is TGTGCCAGCACCAGATCAGTACCCTACGAGCAGTACTTC. This sequence encodes CASTRSVPYEQYF. V and J are TRBV21-1 and TRBJ2-7; no DNA check was done on the table's D call, TRBD1. TRBV21-1 is recorded as a pseudogene. The CDR3 has 13 amino acids.

This rearrangement joins TRBV6-5 to TRBJ2-7; 8 nucleotides agree with TRBD1. This CDR3 contains 14 residues. Germline lookup yields CDR1 MNHEY and CDR2 SVGAGI. After removal of 6 bases from V and 7 bases from J, the junction contained 11 bases not matched to a gene. CDR3 sequence: CASRPNQGAREQYF. CDR3 bases: TGTGCCAGCAGGCCTAACCAGGGGGCGCGGGAGCAGTACTTC.

The sample holds one count of this clone. The V call is TRBV3-1 (or the pseudogene TRBV3-2), the J call TRBJ2-1; 11 nucleotides match TRBD2. V trimming: 0 bases; J trimming: 5 bases; junction bases outside the gene matches: 3. Germline loops: CDR1 LGHDT, CDR2 YNNKEL (reference sequence). The CDR3 spans 16 residues. This CDR3 is CASSQDGTSGDNEQFF. As DNA, the CDR3 is TGTGCCAGCAGCCAAGACGGGACTAGCGGTGACAATGAGCAGTTCTTC.

The CDR3 reads CASSRQGALGEAFF. The DNA of the CDR3 is TGTGCCAGCAGTCGACAGGGGGCGCTTGGTGAAGCTTTCTTT. The gene calls are TRBV27 and TRBJ1-1; TRBD1 matches 10 bases. The length of the CDR3 is 14 residues. CDR1 is MNHEY, CDR2 SMNVEV, per germline (reference sequence). V was clipped by 5 bases and J by 7 bases; unmatched bases: 7.

This clone has a handful of counts. The chain couples TRBV7-6 to TRBJ2-2; 10 positions match TRBD2. The CDR3 loop spans 17 amino acids. J lost 2 bases, V lost 4 bases, and 7 bases had no gene match. In germline, CDR1 is SGHVS, CDR2 FNYEAQ. In DNA, the CDR3 is TGTGCCAGCAGCTCTGATGTAGCGGGAGGAAACACCGGGGAGCTGTTTTTT. Its translation: CASSSDVAGGNTGELFF. The complete variable domain, with remaining parts taken from reference TRBV7-6 and TRBJ2-2, reads GAGVSQSPRYKVTKRGQDVALRCDPISGHVSLYWYRQALGQGPEFLTYFNYEAQQDKSGLPNDRFSAERPEGSISTLTIQRTEQRDSAMYRCASSSDVAGGNTGELFFGEGSRLTVL.

The chain links TRBV7-9 to TRBJ1-5; no firm D call. The V gene lost 4 bases and the J gene lost 0 bases, with 10 bases spanning the gap. This CDR3 is 15 amino acids long. Germline V lookup: CDR1 SEHNR, CDR2 FQNEAQ (reference sequence). The chain's CDR3 is CASSSGGHSNQPQHF. DNA of the CDR3: TGTGCCAGCAGCTCCGGCGGGCATAGCAATCAGCCCCAGCATTTT.

V usage is TRBV7-8 and J usage is TRBJ1-3; no reliable D call. Germline V gene data show CDR1 as SGHVS and CDR2 as FQNEAQ. Trimming removed 2 bases from V and 1 base from J, with 6 bases in between. CDR3 size: 14 residues. This CDR3 reads CASSLRESGNTIYF. The CDR3 DNA is TGTGCCAGCAGCTTAAGAGAGTCTGGAAACACCATATATTTT.

The V gene is TRBV19, the J gene TRBJ1-1; the D is unclear. This CDR3 comprises 13 residues. Germline V gives CDR1 LNHDA, CDR2 SQIVND (reference sequence). V was pared by 5 bases and J by 1 base, with 8 bases between. The CDR3 loop reads CASSAPGNTEAFF. The CDR3 DNA reads TGTGCCAGTAGTGCCCCGGGGAACACTGAAGCTTTCTTT.

The chain employs TRBV7-9 and TRBJ2-7; 13 bases agree with TRBD2. This CDR3 comprises 15 residues. Germline V CDR1 and CDR2: SEHNR, FQNEAQ (reference sequence). Trimming removed 5 bases from V and 2 bases from J; junction bases left unmatched: 3. The CDR3 loop reads CASSQTSGRAYEQYF. The CDR3, as DNA: TGTGCCAGCAGCCAAACTAGCGGGAGGGCCTACGAGCAGTACTTC. Drawing the rest from reference TRBV7-9 and TRBJ2-7, the complete variable domain is DTGVSQNPRHKITKRGQNVTFRCDPISEHNRLYWYRQTLGQGPEFLTYFQNEAQLEKSRLLSDRFSAERPKGSFSTLEIQRTEQGDSAMYLCASSQTSGRAYEQYFGPGTRLTVT.

This chain links TRBV6-1 with TRBJ1-2; 9 bases agree with TRBD1. Per germline, CDR1 MNHNS and CDR2 SASEGT. This CDR3 region has 13 residues. V trimming: 0 bases; J trimming: 8 bases; junction bases outside the gene matches: 1. In DNA, the CDR3 is TGTGCCAGCAGTGAAGCAGGACAGGGGGGCTACACCTTC. Amino acid sequence: CASSEAGQGGYTF.

The chain is built from TRBV28 and TRBJ2-1; 7 bases line up with TRBD1. The CDR3 contains 15 residues. J lost 3 bases, V lost 6 bases, and 8 bases had no gene match. Germline V gene data show CDR1 as MDHEN and CDR2 as SYDVKM. Here the CDR3 DNA reads TGTGCCAGCAGCCGCAGGGGGACGGTCTACAATGAGCAGTTCTTC. As protein: CASSRRGTVYNEQFF.

The chain recombines TRBV5-1 with TRBJ2-6, with a tentative D call TRBD1 (6 bases). CDR1 is SGHRS, CDR2 YFSETQ, per germline. CDR3 length equals 15 residues. V lost 4 bases and J 0 bases, leaving 8 bases between the germline ends. CDR3 amino acids: CASSGQPSGANVLTF. The CDR3, as DNA: TGCGCCAGCAGCGGACAGCCCTCTGGGGCCAACGTCCTGACTTTC. Variable domain in full (rest from reference TRBV5-1 and TRBJ2-6): KAGVTQTPRYLIKTRGQQVTLSCSPISGHRSVSWYQQTPGQGLQFLFEYFSETQRNKGNFPGRFSGRQFSNSRSEMNVSTLELGDSALYLCASSGQPSGANVLTFGAGSRLTVL.

This clone was recorded once. The J gene is TRBJ2-1, the V gene TRBV4-2; TRBD1 aligns across 12 bases. The J segment lost 6 bases and the V segment lost 2 bases, leaving 8 bases of the junction unmatched. Germline assignment: CDR1 LGHNA and CDR2 YNFKEQ. The CDR3 runs to 17 residues. The CDR3 is CASSQPSGGQGANEQFF. The CDR3 region has the DNA TGTGCCAGCAGCCAACCATCTGGGGGACAGGGGGCCAATGAGCAGTTCTTC.

V gene TRBV20-1 combines with J gene TRBJ1-1, with 7 nucleotides matching TRBD1. The CDR3 has 11 amino acids. Germline V gene sequence: CDR1 DFQATT, CDR2 SNEGSKA (reference sequence). V gave up 5 bases and J gave up 5 bases; unmatched junction bases: 2. For the CDR3, the DNA is TGCAGTGCTGCAGGGGGAACTGAAGCTTTCTTT. Encoded protein: CSAAGGTEAFF.

V usage is TRBV2 and J usage is TRBJ1-2; no clear D gene. The CDR3 loop spans 17 amino acids. The germline V gene has CDR1 SNHLY and CDR2 FYNNEI. V lost 1 base and J lost 4, with 19 bases in between. In DNA, the CDR3 is TGTGCCAGCAGTGAAGAAGCCGTCAGAGGGCGGGGCTATGGCTACACCTTC. Its translation: CASSEEAVRGRGYGYTF. Combining the CDR3 with reference TRBV2 and TRBJ1-2 gives the whole variable domain EPEVTQTPSHQVTQMGQEVILRCVPISNHLYFYWYRQILGQKVEFLVSFYNNEISEKSEIFDDQFSVERPDGSNFTLKIRSTKLEDSAMYFCASSEEAVRGRGYGYTFGSGTRLTVV.

The rearrangement joins TRBV6-5 to TRBJ2-5; D gene ambiguous. V was cut by 4 bases and J by 1 base, with 10 bases left in between. In germline, CDR1 is MNHEY, CDR2 SVGAGI. The CDR3 runs to 14 residues. CDR3 DNA: TGTGCCAGCAGTTCCAACACCGCCCAAGAGACCCAGTACTTC. Residues: CASSSNTAQETQYF.

This sequence joins TRBV24-1 and TRBJ2-5, with TRBD2 matching over 11 bases. CDR3 length: 17 residues. V lost 3 bases and J lost 5; bases outside the gene matches: 10. Germline assignment: CDR1 KGHDR and CDR2 SFDVKD. In nucleotides, the CDR3 is TGTGCCACCAGTGATGCTGTAGCGGGAGGGCCGGGGGAGACCCAGTACTTC. Translated, it gives CATSDAVAGGPGETQYF.

A note on this clone: One end of the junction is discordant with germline, which a read error may explain. CDR3 loop: CASSLRGNPEAFF. For the CDR3, the DNA is TGTGCCAGCAGCCTCAGGGGGAACCCTGAAGCTTTCTTT. V gene TRBV3-1 (or the pseudogene TRBV3-2) combines with J gene TRBJ1-1; 7 bases agree with TRBD1. Germline CDR1 reads LGHDT; CDR2 reads YNNKEL (reference sequence). This CDR3 has 13 residues.

V and J are TRBV7-6 and TRBJ2-1, with D possibly TRBD1 on 5 matching bases. In germline, CDR1 is SGHVS, CDR2 FNYEAQ. The CDR3 loop spans 15 amino acids. Trimming removed 5 bases at V and 6 bases at J, with 17 bases between. For the CDR3, the DNA is TGTGCCAGCAGCCTGATGGGCCAGGGAATCAATGAGCAGTTCTTC. It translates to CASSLMGQGINEQFF.

The genes are TRBV24-1 and TRBJ2-3; TRBD1 aligns across 8 bases. The CDR3 loop spans 14 amino acids. Germline assignment: CDR1 KGHDR and CDR2 SFDVKD. Trimming removed 7 bases from V and 4 bases from J; junction bases left unmatched: 6. The CDR3 is CATSTGGGSDTQYF. The DNA of the CDR3 is TGTGCCACCAGCACAGGGGGAGGCTCAGATACGCAGTATTTT.

The chain employs TRBV5-1 and TRBJ2-1; possible D gene TRBD1, 5 bases. CDR3 length: 15 amino acids. V shed 0 bases and J shed 7 bases, with 14 bases lying between them. Looked up from germline, CDR1 is SGHRS and CDR2 is YFSETQ. The CDR3 bases are TGCGCCAGCAGCTTGGAGGCAGGGTCGAGGAATGAGCAGTTCTTC. Amino acid sequence: CASSLEAGSRNEQFF.